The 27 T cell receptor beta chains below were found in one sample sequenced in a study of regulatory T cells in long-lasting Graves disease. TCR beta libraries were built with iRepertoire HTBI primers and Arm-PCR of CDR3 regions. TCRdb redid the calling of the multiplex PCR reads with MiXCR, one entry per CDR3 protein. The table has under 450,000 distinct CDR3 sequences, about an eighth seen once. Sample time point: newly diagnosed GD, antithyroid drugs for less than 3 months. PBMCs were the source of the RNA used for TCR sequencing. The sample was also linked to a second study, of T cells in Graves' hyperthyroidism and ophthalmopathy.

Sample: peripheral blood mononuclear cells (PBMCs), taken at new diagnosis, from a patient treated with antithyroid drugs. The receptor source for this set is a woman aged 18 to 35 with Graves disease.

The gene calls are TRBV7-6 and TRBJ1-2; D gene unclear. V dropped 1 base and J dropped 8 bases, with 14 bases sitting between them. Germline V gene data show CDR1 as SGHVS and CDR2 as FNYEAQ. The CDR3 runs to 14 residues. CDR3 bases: TGTGCCAGCAGCTTAGGAGCACGTTCGCGGGGCTACACCTTC. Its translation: CASSLGARSRGYTF.

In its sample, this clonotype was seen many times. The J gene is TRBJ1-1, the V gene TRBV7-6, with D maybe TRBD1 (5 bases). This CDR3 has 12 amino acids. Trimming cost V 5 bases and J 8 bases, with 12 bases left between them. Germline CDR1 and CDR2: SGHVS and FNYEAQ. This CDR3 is CASSPNGAEAFF. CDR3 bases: TGTGCCAGCAGCCCCAATGGGGCCGAAGCTTTCTTT.

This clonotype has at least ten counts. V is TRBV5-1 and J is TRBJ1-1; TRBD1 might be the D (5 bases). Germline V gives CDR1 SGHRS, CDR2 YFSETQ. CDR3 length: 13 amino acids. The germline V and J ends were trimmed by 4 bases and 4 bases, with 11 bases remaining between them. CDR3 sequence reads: CASSVRVGTEAFF. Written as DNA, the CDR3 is TGCGCCAGCAGCGTCAGGGTGGGCACTGAAGCTTTCTTT.

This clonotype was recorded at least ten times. The CDR3 loop reads CASSVEEPQHF. CDR3 bases: TGTGCCAGCAGTGTCGAGGAGCCCCAGCATTTT. The gene calls are TRBV2 and TRBJ1-5; D not resolved. The CDR3 contains 11 residues. Trimming removed 4 bases at V and 8 bases at J, with 6 bases between. Germline loops: CDR1 SNHLY, CDR2 FYNNEI.

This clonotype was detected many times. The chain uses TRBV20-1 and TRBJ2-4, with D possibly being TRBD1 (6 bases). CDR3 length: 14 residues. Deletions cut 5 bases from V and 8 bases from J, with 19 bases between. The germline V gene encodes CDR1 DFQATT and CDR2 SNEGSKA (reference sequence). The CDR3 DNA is TGCAGTGCTCGGGACATTTCATCCGCGGACATTCAGTACTTC. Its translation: CSARDISSADIQYF.

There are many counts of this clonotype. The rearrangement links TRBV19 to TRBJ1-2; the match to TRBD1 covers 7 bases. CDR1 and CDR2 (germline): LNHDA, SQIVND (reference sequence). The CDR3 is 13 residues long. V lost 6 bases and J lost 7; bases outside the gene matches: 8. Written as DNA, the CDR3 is TGTGCCAGTAGGACACAGGGGAGATTTGGCTACACCTTC. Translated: CASRTQGRFGYTF.

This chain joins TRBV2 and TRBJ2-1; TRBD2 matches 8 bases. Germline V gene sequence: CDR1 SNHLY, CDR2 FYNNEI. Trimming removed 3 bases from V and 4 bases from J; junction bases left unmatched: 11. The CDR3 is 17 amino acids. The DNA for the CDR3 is TGTGCCAGCAGTGAGTGGTTAGCGGGGAGTAAATACAATGAGCAGTTCTTC. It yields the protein CASSEWLAGSKYNEQFF.

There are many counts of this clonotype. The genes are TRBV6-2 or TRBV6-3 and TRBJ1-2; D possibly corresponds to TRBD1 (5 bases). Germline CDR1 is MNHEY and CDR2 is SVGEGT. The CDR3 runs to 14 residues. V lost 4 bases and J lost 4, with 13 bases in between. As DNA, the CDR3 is TGTGCCAGCAGTTCCCTCTGGGACTTCTATGGCTACACCTTC. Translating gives CASSSLWDFYGYTF.

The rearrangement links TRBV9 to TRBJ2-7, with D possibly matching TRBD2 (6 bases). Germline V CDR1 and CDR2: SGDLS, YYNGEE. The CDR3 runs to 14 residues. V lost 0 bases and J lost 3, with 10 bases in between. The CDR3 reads CASSVGLDDYEQYF. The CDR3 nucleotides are TGTGCCAGCAGCGTAGGACTAGACGACTACGAGCAGTACTTC.

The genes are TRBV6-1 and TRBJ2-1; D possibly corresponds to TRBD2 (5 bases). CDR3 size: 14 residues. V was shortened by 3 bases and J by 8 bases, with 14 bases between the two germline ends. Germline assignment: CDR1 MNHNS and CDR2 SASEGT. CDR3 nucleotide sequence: TGTGCCAGCAGTGATAGGATAGCGAACGATGAGCAGTTCTTC. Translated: CASSDRIANDEQFF.

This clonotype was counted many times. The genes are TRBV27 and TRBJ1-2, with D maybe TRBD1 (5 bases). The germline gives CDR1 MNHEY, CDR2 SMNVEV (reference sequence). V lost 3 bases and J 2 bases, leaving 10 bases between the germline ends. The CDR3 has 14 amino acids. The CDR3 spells CASSLRRENYGYTF. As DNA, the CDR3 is TGTGCCAGCAGTTTGCGCAGGGAGAACTATGGCTACACCTTC.

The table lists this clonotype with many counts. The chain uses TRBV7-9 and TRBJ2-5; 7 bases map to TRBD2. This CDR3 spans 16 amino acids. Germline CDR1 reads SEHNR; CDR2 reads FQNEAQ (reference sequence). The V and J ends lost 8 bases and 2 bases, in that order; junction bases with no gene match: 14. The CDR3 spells CASRLPLGGPQETQYF. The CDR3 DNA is TGTGCCAGCCGATTACCCCTGGGAGGGCCTCAAGAGACCCAGTACTTC. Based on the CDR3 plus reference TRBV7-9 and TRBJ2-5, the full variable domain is DTGVSQNPRHKITKRGQNVTFRCDPISEHNRLYWYRQTLGQGPEFLTYFQNEAQLEKSRLLSDRFSAERPKGSFSTLEIQRTEQGDSAMYLCASRLPLGGPQETQYFGPGTRLLVL.

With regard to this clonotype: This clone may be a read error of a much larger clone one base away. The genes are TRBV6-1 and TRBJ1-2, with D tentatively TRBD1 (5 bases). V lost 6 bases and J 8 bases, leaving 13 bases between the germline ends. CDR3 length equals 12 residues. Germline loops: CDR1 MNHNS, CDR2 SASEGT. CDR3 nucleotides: TGTGCCAGCAGCGAACGGGGCGGCGGCTACACCTTC. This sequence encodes CASSERGGGYTF.

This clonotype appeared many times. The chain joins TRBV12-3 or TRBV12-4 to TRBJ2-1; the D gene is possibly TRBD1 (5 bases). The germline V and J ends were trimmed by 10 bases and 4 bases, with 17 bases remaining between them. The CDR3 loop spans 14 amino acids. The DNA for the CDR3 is TGTGCCACCCGGATGGGGCAGTTATACAATGAGCAGTTCTTC. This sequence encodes CATRMGQLYNEQFF.

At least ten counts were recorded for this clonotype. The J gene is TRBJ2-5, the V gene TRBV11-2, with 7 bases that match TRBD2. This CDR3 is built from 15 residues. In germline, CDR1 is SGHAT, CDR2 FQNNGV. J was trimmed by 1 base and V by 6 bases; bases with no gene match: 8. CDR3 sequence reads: CASSSTSESQETQYF. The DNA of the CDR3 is TGTGCCAGCAGTTCTACTAGCGAGAGCCAAGAGACCCAGTACTTC.

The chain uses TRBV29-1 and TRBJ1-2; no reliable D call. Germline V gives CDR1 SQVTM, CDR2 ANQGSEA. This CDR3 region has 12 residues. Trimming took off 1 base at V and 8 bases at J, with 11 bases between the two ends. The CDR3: CSVEVGREGYTF. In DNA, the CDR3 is TGCAGCGTTGAAGTGGGGAGGGAGGGCTACACCTTC.

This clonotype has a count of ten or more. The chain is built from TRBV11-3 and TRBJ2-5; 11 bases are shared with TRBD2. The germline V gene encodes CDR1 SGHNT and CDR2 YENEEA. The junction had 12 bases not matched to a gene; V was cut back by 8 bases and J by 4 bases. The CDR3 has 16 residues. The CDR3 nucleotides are TGTGCCAGCGGATCCGGTCTAGCGGGAGGCACAGAGACCCAGTACTTC. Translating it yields CASGSGLAGGTETQYF.

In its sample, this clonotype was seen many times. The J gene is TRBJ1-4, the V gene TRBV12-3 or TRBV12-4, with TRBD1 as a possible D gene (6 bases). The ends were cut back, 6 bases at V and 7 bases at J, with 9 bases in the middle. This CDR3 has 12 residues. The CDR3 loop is CASRGQAEKLFF. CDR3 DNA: TGTGCCAGCAGGGGACAAGCTGAAAAACTGTTTTTT.

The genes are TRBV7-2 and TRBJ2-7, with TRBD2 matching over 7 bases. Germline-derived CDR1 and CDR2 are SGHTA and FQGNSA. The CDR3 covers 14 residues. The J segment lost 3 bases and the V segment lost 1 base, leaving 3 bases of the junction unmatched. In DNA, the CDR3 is TGTGCCAGCAGCTTAGGGGGGACTAACTACGAGCAGTACTTC. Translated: CASSLGGTNYEQYF.

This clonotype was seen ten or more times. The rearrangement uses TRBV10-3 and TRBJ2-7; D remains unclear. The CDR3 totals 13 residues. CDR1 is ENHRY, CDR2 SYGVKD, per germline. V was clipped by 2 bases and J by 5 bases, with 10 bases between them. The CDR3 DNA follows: TGTGCCATCAGTGAGGAAGTATCCCACGAGCAGTACGTC. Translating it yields CAISEEVSHEQYV.

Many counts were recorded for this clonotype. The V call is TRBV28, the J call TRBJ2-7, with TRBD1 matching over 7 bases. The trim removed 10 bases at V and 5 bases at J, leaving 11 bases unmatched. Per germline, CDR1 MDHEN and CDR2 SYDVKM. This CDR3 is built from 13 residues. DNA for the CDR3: TGTGCCACCCGAATAGGACAGGAAAACGAGCAGTACTTC. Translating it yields CATRIGQENEQYF.

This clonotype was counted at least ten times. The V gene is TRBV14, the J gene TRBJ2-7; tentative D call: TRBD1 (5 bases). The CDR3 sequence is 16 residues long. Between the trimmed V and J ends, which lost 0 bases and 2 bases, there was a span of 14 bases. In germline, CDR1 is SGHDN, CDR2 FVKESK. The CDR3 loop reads CASSQEWGSVAYEQYF. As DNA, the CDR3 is TGTGCCAGCAGCCAAGAGTGGGGCTCCGTAGCCTACGAGCAGTACTTC.

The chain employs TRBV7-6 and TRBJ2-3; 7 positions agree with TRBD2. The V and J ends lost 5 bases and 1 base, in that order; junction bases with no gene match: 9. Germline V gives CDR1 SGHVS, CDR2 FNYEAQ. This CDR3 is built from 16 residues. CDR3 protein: CASSALNAGGTDTQYF. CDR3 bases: TGTGCCAGCAGCGCGCTGAACGCGGGGGGCACAGATACGCAGTATTTT. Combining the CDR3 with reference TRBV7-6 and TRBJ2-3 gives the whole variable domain GAGVSQSPRYKVTKRGQDVALRCDPISGHVSLYWYRQALGQGPEFLTYFNYEAQQDKSGLPNDRFSAERPEGSISTLTIQRTEQRDSAMYRCASSALNAGGTDTQYFGPGTRLTVL.

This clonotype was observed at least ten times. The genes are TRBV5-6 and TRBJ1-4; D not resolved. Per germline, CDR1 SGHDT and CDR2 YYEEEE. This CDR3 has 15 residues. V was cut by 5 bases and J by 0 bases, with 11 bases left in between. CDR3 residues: CASSFQVPTNEKLFF. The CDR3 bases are TGTGCCAGCAGTTTCCAGGTGCCAACTAATGAAAAACTGTTTTTT.

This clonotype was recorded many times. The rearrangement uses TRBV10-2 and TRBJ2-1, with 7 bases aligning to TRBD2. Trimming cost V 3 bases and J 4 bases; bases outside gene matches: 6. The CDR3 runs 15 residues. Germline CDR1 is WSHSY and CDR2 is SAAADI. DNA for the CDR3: TGCGCCAGCAGTGAATACAGCGGGGCATACAATGAGCAGTTCTTC. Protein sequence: CASSEYSGAYNEQFF.

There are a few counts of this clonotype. CDR3: CASSGRESTYEQYV. CDR3 nucleotide sequence: TGTGCCAGCAGCGGCAGGGAATCGACCTACGAGCAGTACGTC. The chain has TRBV6-1 and TRBJ2-7; D is perhaps TRBD1 (5 bases). V was clipped by 6 bases and J by 2 bases, with 14 bases between them. The CDR3 length is 14 residues. Germline V gives CDR1 MNHNS, CDR2 SASEGT.

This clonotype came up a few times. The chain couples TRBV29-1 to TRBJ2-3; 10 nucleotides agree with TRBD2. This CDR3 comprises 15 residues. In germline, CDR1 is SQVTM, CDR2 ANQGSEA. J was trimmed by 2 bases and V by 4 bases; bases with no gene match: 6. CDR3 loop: CSVGGLAGATDTQYF. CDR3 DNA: TGCAGCGTTGGTGGGCTAGCGGGGGCCACAGATACGCAGTATTTT.